The 2 T cell receptor beta chains presented below share a single source sample, sequenced in a study of blood T cells in healthy people across ages (dated by TCRdb to 2014 to 2015). The library was obtained by 5' RACE. A second PCR of about 7 to 12 cycles was run with a J-beta primer mix and a sample-barcoded 5' primer. TCRdb reprocessed the public reads (quality trimming at Q25 with fastp, clone calling with MiXCR) and kept in-frame beta chains. CDR3 protein sequences are deduplicated, and each keeps its most common genes and DNA. The sample includes around 2 million distinct CDR3 sequences, with more than 35% observed a single time. 20% to 25% of the sample lies in the top ten. Specimen: blood. Receptors were obtained from a human donor in good health.

The J gene is TRBJ1-5, the V gene TRBV7-2; D is ambiguous. Germline CDR1 SGHTA, CDR2 FQGNSA. Trimming shortened V by 11 bases and J by 4 bases, and 21 bases separated the two germline ends. CDR3 length equals 15 residues. CDR3 amino acids: CACTQVQVRNQPQHF. CDR3 nucleotide sequence: TGTGCCTGCACTCAGGTACAAGTTCGGAATCAGCCCCAGCATTTT.

The gene calls are TRBV7-2 and TRBJ1-5; 8 bases are a match to TRBD1. The length of the CDR3 is 15 residues. Trimming at V came to 3 bases and at J to 5 bases, leaving 6 bases not matched to a gene. Germline-derived CDR1 and CDR2 are SGHTA and FQGNSA. DNA for the CDR3: TGTGCCAGCAGCTTTCGACAGGGGAGCGATCAGCCCCAGCATTTT. As protein: CASSFRQGSDQPQHF.